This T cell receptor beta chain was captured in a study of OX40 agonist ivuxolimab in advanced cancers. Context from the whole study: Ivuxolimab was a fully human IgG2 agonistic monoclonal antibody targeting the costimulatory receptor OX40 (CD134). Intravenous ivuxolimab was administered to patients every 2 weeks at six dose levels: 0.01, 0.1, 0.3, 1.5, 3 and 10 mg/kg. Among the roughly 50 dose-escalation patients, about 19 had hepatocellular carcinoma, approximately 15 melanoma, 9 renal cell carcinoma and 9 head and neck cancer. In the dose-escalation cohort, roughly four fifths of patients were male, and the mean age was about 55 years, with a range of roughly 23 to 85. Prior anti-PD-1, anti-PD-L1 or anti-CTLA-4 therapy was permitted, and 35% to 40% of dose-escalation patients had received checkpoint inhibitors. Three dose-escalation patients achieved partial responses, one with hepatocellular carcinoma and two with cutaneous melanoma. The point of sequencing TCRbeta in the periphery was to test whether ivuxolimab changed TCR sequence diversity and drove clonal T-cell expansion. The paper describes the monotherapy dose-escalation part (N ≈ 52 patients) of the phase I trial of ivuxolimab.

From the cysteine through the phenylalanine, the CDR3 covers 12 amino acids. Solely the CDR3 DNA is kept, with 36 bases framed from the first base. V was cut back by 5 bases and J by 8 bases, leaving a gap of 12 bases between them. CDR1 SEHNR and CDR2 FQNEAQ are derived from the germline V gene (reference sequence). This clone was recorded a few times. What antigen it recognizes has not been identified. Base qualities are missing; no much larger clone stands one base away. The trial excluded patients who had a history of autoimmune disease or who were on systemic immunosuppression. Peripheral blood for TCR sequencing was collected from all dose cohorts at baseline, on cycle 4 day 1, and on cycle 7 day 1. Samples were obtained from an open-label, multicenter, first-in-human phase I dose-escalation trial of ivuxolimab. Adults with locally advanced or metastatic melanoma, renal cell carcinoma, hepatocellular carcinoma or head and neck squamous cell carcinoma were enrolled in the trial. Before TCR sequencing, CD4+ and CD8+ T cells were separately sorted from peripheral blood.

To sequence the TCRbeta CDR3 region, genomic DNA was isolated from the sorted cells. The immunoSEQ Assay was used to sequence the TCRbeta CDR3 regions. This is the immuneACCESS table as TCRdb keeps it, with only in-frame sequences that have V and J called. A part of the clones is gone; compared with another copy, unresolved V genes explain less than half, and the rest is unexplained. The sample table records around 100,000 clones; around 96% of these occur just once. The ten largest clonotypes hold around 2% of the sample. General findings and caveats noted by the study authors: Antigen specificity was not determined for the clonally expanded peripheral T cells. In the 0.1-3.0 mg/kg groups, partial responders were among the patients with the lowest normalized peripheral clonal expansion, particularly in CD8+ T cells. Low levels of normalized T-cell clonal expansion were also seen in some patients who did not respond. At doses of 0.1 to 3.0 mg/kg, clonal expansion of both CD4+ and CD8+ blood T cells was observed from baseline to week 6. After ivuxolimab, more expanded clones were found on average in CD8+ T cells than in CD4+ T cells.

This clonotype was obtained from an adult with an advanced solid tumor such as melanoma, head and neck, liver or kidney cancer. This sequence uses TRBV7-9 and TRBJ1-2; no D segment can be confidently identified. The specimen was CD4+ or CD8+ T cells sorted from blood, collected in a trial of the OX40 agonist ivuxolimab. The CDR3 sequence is CASSHRRDGYTF. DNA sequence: TGTGCCAGCAGCCATCGGCGCGACGGCTACACCTTC.